This T cell receptor (beta chain) emerged from a study of blood T cells in healthy people across ages. The CDR3 loop spans 13 amino acids. Germline V gene sequence: CDR1 KGHSH, CDR2 LQKENI. For the second PCR, which ran for 7 to 11 cycles, a sample-barcoded 5' primer and a J-beta primer mix were used. Via MiXCR, TCRdb re-called the 5' RACE reads, giving one row per CDR3 protein. The sample records about 1.6 million distinct CDR3 sequences, almost 35% being singletons. This chain connects TRBV18 to TRBJ2-5; 9 bases map to TRBD1. With the DNA end fitting TRBJ2-7 better, the J assignment may be wrong. The sample consisted of blood. The receptor was derived from a woman aged 25 to 39 in good health. As DNA, the CDR3 is TGTGCCAGCTCACGGGACAGGGACCACGAGCAGTACTTC. Translating gives CASSRDRDHEQYF.